The 7 T cell receptor beta chains given below trace back to one sample, sequenced in a study of blood T cell repertoires in COVID-19. The method was immunoSEQ multiplex PCR; TCRdb's version includes in-frame clones alone and lacks a portion of them. The sample has under 200,000 clones; approximately 81% are singletons. The sequencing input was PBMCs or T cells enriched from blood (not recorded which). The receptors here all came from a woman between 40 and 55 years old with acute COVID-19.

This clone was picked up many times. The chain carries TRBV6-6 and TRBJ2-2; maybe TRBD2 (5 bases). Germline assignment: CDR1 MNHNY and CDR2 SVGAGI (reference sequence). V dropped 9 bases and J dropped 1 base, with 15 bases sitting between them. The CDR3 totals 15 residues. CDR3 DNA: TGTGCCAGTGGGAAAGGACTCCAGAACACCGGGGAGCTGTTTTTT. Encoded protein: CASGKGLQNTGELFF.

This clone has only one observation. This chain connects TRBV7-8 to TRBJ2-7; 7 bases line up with TRBD2. The germline V gene encodes CDR1 SGHVS and CDR2 FQNEAQ. V gave up 4 bases and J gave up 0 bases; unmatched junction bases: 6. The CDR3 is 15 residues long. CDR3 sequence reads: CASSSSGTYSYEQYF. As DNA, the CDR3 is TGTGCCAGCAGCTCTAGCGGTACCTACTCCTACGAGCAGTACTTC.

This clone has just one count. V usage is TRBV11-2 and J usage is TRBJ1-5; possible D gene TRBD1, 6 bases. Germline loops: CDR1 SGHAT, CDR2 FQNNGV. The CDR3 consists of 14 residues. The germline V and J ends were trimmed by 3 bases and 5 bases, with 11 bases remaining between them. The CDR3 coding sequence is TGTGCCAGCAGCTTCACAGGGTCCGATCAGCCCCAGCATTTT. Translated, it gives CASSFTGSDQPQHF.

The chain employs TRBV5-1 and TRBJ1-1; 12 bases match TRBD1. Trimming at V came to 2 bases and at J to 0 bases, leaving 2 bases not matched to a gene. Germline CDR1 reads SGHRS; CDR2 reads YFSETQ. This CDR3 spans 16 amino acids. The CDR3 loop reads CASSLGTGGLNTEAFF. The DNA for the CDR3 is TGCGCCAGCAGCTTAGGGACAGGGGGCCTGAACACTGAAGCTTTCTTT.

The sample holds one count of this clone. The rearrangement links TRBV7-2 to TRBJ2-2; 7 nucleotides align to TRBD1. J gave up 8 bases and V 1 base, and 4 bases lay outside the gene matches. Looked up from germline, CDR1 is SGHTA and CDR2 is FQGNSA. The CDR3 sequence is 14 residues long. CDR3 region: CASSLDRGRGELFF. In DNA form, the CDR3 reads TGTGCCAGCAGCTTAGACAGGGGTAGGGGGGAGCTGTTTTTT.

This clone has a handful of counts. The CDR3 loop reads CASSREGGSGANVLTF. The CDR3 region has the DNA TGTGCCAGCAGCCGGGAGGGAGGGTCTGGGGCCAACGTCCTGACTTTC. The V and J genes are TRBV4-2 and TRBJ2-6; 7 positions agree with TRBD2. The trim removed 4 bases at V and 1 base at J, leaving 4 bases unmatched. The CDR3 sequence is 16 residues long. Germline CDR1 is LGHNA and CDR2 is YNFKEQ.

The chain uses TRBV5-6 and TRBJ1-4, with 7 bases matching TRBD1. V shed 4 bases, J shed 0 bases, and the junction held 3 bases outside the gene matches. Germline V CDR1 and CDR2: SGHDT, YYEEEE. This CDR3 has 15 residues. CDR3 sequence reads: CASSRTGTTNEKLFF. CDR3 DNA sequence: TGTGCCAGCAGCCGGACAGGTACAACTAATGAAAAACTGTTTTTT.